These 24 T cell receptor beta chains were sequenced from one sample in a study of blood T cell repertoires in COVID-19. Using immunoSEQ multiplex PCR, the repertoire was profiled, and TCRdb retains in-frame clones only, with some absent. The sample records around 460,000 clones, 70% to 90% being singletons. The sample was peripheral blood. These receptors were collected from a man younger than 35 with COVID-19, enrolled during active disease.

This chain links TRBV7-9 with TRBJ1-4; D is perhaps TRBD1 (6 bases). V was shortened by 5 bases and J by 12 bases, with 22 bases between the two germline ends. Germline values: CDR1 SEHNR, CDR2 FQNEAQ (reference sequence). This CDR3 has 15 residues. CDR3 protein: CASSPPGQSGVELFF. CDR3 bases: TGTGCCAGCAGCCCTCCCGGACAGAGTGGCGTGGAACTGTTTTTT.

J is TRBJ1-2 and V is TRBV6-1; tentatively, D is TRBD1 (5 bases). The germline V gene encodes CDR1 MNHNS and CDR2 SASEGT. The V end lost 3 bases, the J end lost 5 bases, and 13 bases lay between the germline ends. The CDR3 is 14 amino acids. This CDR3 reads CASSDRVLYYGYTF. CDR3 DNA: TGTGCCAGCAGTGACAGGGTACTCTATTATGGCTACACCTTC.

The chain recombines TRBV14 with TRBJ2-7, with 11 nucleotides matching TRBD2. Germline-derived CDR1 and CDR2 are SGHDN and FVKESK. This CDR3 has 14 residues. Trimming removed 5 bases from V and 7 bases from J; junction bases left unmatched: 7. The chain's CDR3 is CASSVAGGPGEQYF. In DNA form, the CDR3 reads TGTGCCAGCAGCGTAGCGGGAGGGCCAGGGGAGCAGTACTTC.

The sample holds a few counts of this clone. The genes are TRBV5-1 and TRBJ1-5; 10 bases line up with TRBD1. CDR1 is SGHRS, CDR2 YFSETQ, per germline. V shed 4 bases and J 4 bases; nucleotides not matched to a gene: 5. CDR3 length: 15 residues. CDR3 sequence (DNA): TGCGCCAGCAGCCAAGGGACAGGGGCGAATCAGCCCCAGCATTTT. It codes for CASSQGTGANQPQHF.

This chain links TRBV10-3 with TRBJ2-5; D possibly corresponds to TRBD2 (6 bases). The CDR3 has 15 residues. Germline V CDR1 and CDR2: ENHRY, SYGVKD. V dropped 3 bases and J dropped 5 bases, with 16 bases sitting between them. CDR3 nucleotides: TGTGCCATCAGTGAAGTCGGAGGGGTAGGGGAGACCCAGTACTTC. Translating it yields CAISEVGGVGETQYF.

J is TRBJ2-1 and V is TRBV12-5, with D possibly matching TRBD1 (6 bases). V shed 6 bases and J shed 0 bases, with 12 bases lying between them. In germline, CDR1 is LGHNT, CDR2 FRNRAP. The CDR3 has 15 residues. CDR3 region: CASGITGSSYNEQFF. CDR3 nucleotides: TGTGCTAGTGGGATTACAGGGAGCTCCTACAATGAGCAGTTCTTC.

This chain connects TRBV7-3 to TRBJ2-6, with D perhaps TRBD1 (6 bases). The CDR3 sequence is 15 residues long. The V and J ends lost 6 bases and 2 bases respectively, with 11 bases between them. CDR1 and CDR2 from the germline V gene are SGHTA and FQGTGA. CDR3 nucleotide sequence: TGTGCCAGCAGTTTAGACAGGCCTGGGGCCAACGTCCTGACTTTC. This encodes CASSLDRPGANVLTF.

CDR3 nucleotide sequence: TGCGCCAGCAGCCCCGGGACATGGGGTCGGGAGCCCCAGCATTTT. Its protein is CASSPGTWGREPQHF. The chain is built from TRBV5-1 and TRBJ1-5, with a possible D match to TRBD1 (6 bases). The V and J ends lost 4 bases and 8 bases respectively, with 19 bases between them. Per the germline V gene, CDR1 is SGHRS and CDR2 is YFSETQ. The CDR3 is made up of 15 amino acids.

V usage is TRBV4-1 and J usage is TRBJ2-5; TRBD1 matches 10 bases. Germline assignment: CDR1 MGHRA and CDR2 YSYEKL. V was pared by 7 bases and J by 0 bases, with 5 bases of the junction left unmatched. This CDR3 has 15 residues. CDR3 in DNA: TGCGCCAGCATACTGGACAGGGGGTACCAAGAGACCCAGTACTTC. This gives the protein CASILDRGYQETQYF.

V and J are TRBV27 and TRBJ2-6; a possible D gene is TRBD1 (5 bases). Germline V gene sequence: CDR1 MNHEY, CDR2 SMNVEV (reference sequence). With 5 bases removed from V and 3 bases from J, the gap between germline ends came to 20 bases. The CDR3 is 18 amino acids. This CDR3 reads CASSRQSLRVNGANVLTF. CDR3 in DNA: TGTGCCAGCAGTCGCCAGAGCCTCAGGGTTAATGGGGCCAACGTCCTGACTTTC.

V gene TRBV3-1 (or the pseudogene TRBV3-2) combines with J gene TRBJ2-3, with 7 bases that match TRBD2. Germline V gene data show CDR1 as LGHDT and CDR2 as YNNKEL (reference sequence). The CDR3 is 16 residues long. The J segment lost 0 bases and the V segment lost 9 bases, leaving 12 bases of the junction unmatched. CDR3 sequence reads: CARPYRGVSSTDTQYF. CDR3 DNA: TGTGCCAGGCCCTACCGGGGGGTATCTAGCACAGATACGCAGTATTTT.

The chain carries TRBV27 and TRBJ1-5; 11 bases match TRBD1. The CDR3 length is 14 residues. Trimming took 6 bases from V and 6 from J; bases not matched to a gene: 4. From germline, CDR1 is MNHEY and CDR2 SMNVEV (reference sequence). CDR3 amino acids: CASRGQGEGQPQHF. CDR3 in DNA: TGTGCCAGCAGGGGACAGGGGGAGGGTCAGCCCCAGCATTTT.

The chain has TRBV18 and TRBJ2-4; 11 nucleotides line up with TRBD1. Germline CDR1 reads KGHSH; CDR2 reads LQKENI. The junction had 8 bases not matched to a gene; V was cut back by 4 bases and J by 3 bases. The CDR3 is 17 amino acids. CDR3 nucleotide sequence: TGTGCCAGCTCACTTCTCGGACAGGGGGCAGTCAAAAACATTCAGTACTTC. Protein: CASSLLGQGAVKNIQYF.

The J gene is TRBJ2-5, the V gene TRBV7-6, with 7 bases that match TRBD1. J lost 5 bases, V lost 5 bases, and 11 bases had no gene match. The CDR3 sequence is 15 residues long. From germline, CDR1 is SGHVS and CDR2 FNYEAQ. The CDR3 sequence is CASSLIRDRGETQYF. The CDR3 coding sequence is TGTGCCAGCAGCCTAATCCGGGACAGAGGGGAGACCCAGTACTTC.

The chain uses TRBV19 and TRBJ1-1; D unclear. The CDR3 runs 12 residues. From germline, CDR1 is LNHDA and CDR2 SQIVND (reference sequence). V was cut by 7 bases and J by 4 bases, with 10 bases left in between. CDR3 nucleotides: TGTGCCAGTAACCTGCGGGGCACTGAAGCTTTCTTT. Translation gives CASNLRGTEAFF.

The V call is TRBV2, the J call TRBJ2-7, with D perhaps TRBD1 (6 bases). Trimming cost V 6 bases and J 2 bases, with 14 bases left between them. The CDR3 has 14 residues. The germline V gene encodes CDR1 SNHLY and CDR2 FYNNEI. In DNA form, the CDR3 reads TGTGCCAGCAGCAACCAGGGGATGGCCTACGAGCAGTACTTC. Its translation is CASSNQGMAYEQYF.

This clone came up once. CDR3 protein: CASSLQTSGGYEQYF. The CDR3 DNA sequence: TGCGCCAGCAGCCTCCAGACTAGCGGGGGGTACGAGCAGTACTTC. This chain connects TRBV4-1 to TRBJ2-7; 13 nucleotides match TRBD2. V lost 4 bases to trimming and J lost 4 bases; unmatched junction nucleotides: 4. Germline CDR1 reads MGHRA; CDR2 reads YSYEKL. The CDR3 extends over 15 amino acids.

The genes are TRBV25-1 and TRBJ2-3, with D perhaps TRBD2 (7 bases). The CDR3 length is 14 residues. V was clipped by 8 bases and J by 1 base, with 13 bases between them. Germline V gene lookup returns CDR1 MGHDK and CDR2 SYGVNS. The CDR3 reads CASHQGRGTDTQYF. DNA for the CDR3: TGTGCCAGCCACCAGGGGAGGGGCACAGATACGCAGTATTTT.

The J gene is TRBJ2-7, the V gene TRBV6-1; 9 bases fit TRBD1. Germline CDR1 and CDR2: MNHNS and SASEGT. This CDR3 is built from 15 residues. V lost 3 bases to trimming and J lost 3 bases; unmatched junction nucleotides: 6. The CDR3 protein is CASSEGGTGNYEQYF. In DNA, the CDR3 is TGTGCCAGCAGTGAGGGAGGGACAGGGAACTACGAGCAGTACTTC.

The V call is TRBV5-4, the J call TRBJ1-1; D gene uncertain. Germline V gene data show CDR1 as SGHNT and CDR2 as YYREEE (reference sequence). Trimming took off 2 bases at V and 4 bases at J, with 9 bases between the two ends. The CDR3 runs to 13 residues. Here the CDR3 reads CASSFWSGTEAFF. CDR3 nucleotides: TGTGCCAGCAGCTTCTGGAGTGGCACTGAAGCTTTCTTT.

This clone was counted a single time. The V call is TRBV7-3, the J call TRBJ2-5; 13 bases match TRBD2. V was pared by 5 bases and J by 4 bases, with 4 bases of the junction left unmatched. This CDR3 comprises 15 residues. The germline gives CDR1 SGHTA, CDR2 FQGTGA. The DNA for the CDR3 is TGTGCCAGCAGCCCCGGGACTAGCGGGATAGAGACCCAGTACTTC. It codes for CASSPGTSGIETQYF.

This sequence joins TRBV3-1 (or the pseudogene TRBV3-2) and TRBJ2-3; maybe TRBD2 (6 bases). CDR3 size: 15 residues. Germline V CDR1 and CDR2: LGHDT, YNNKEL (reference sequence). Trimming removed 0 bases from V and 5 bases from J, with 12 bases in between. For the CDR3, the DNA is TGTGCCAGCAGCCAAGATTGGGCGGAGGGAGATACGCAGTATTTT. Translated, it gives CASSQDWAEGDTQYF.

The rearrangement links TRBV6-5 to TRBJ1-3; D not certain. The ends were cut back, 6 bases at V and 0 bases at J, with 6 bases in the middle. This CDR3 contains 13 residues. Looked up from germline, CDR1 is MNHEY and CDR2 is SVGAGI. The CDR3 DNA sequence: TGTGCCAGCAGCCCAGACTCTGGAAACACCATATATTTT. Translated, it gives CASSPDSGNTIYF.

V usage is TRBV25-1 and J usage is TRBJ2-5; no clear D. CDR1 is MGHDK and CDR2 is SYGVNS in the germline V gene. V lost 10 bases to trimming and J lost 5 bases, with 11 bases between them. This CDR3 has 11 residues. CDR3 coding DNA: TGTGCCACTACGATTCTGGAGACCCAGTACTTC. Protein product: CATTILETQYF.